This paragraph covers one TCR beta chain sequence. The antigen is undetermined. Germline values: CDR1 SGHNT, CDR2 YYREEE (reference sequence). The CDR3 has 15 residues. The V and J ends lost 1 base and 4 bases, in that order; junction bases with no gene match: 3. Vbeta (60) and Jbeta (13) primers were used in the PCR. Some clones are missing from TCRdb's copy, which holds only in-frame ones; the method was immunoSEQ multiplex PCR. Of about 100,000 clones listed, 65% to 85% were seen once; the top ten hold 15% to 20%. The data derive from a study of cytomegalovirus exposure and HLA in healthy donors. In the study overall: A prior study identified just under 120 million unique TCR beta sequences from 200 million or so T cells.

Study findings and constraints: Researchers reported from a later analysis that most CMV-associated TCR beta chains appeared HLA-restricted. Further analysis was carried out later, and it showed several of the most significant clusters appearing linked to common viral pathogens. CMV serostatus stood as the only immune exposure information on hand.

The sequence was obtained from a woman aged 55 to 70 in good health and CMV-seropositive. The chain recombines TRBV5-4 with TRBJ2-5; 11 bases are shared with TRBD2. The material sequenced was PBMCs. CDR3 nucleotide sequence: TGTGCCAGCAGCTTGACTAGCGGGAGTTCAGAGACCCAGTACTTC. This sequence encodes CASSLTSGSSETQYF.